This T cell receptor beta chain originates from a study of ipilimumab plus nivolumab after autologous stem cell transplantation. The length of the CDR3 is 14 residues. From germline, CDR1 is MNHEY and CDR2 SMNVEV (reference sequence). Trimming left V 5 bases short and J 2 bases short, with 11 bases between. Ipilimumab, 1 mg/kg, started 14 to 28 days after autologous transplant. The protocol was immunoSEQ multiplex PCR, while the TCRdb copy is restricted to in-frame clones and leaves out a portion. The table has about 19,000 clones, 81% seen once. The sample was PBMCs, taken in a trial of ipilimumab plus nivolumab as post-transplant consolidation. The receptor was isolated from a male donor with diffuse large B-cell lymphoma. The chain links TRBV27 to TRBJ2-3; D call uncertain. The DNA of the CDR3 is TGTGCCAGCAGTCCCTCCCATAACACAGATACGCAGTATTTT. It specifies CASSPSHNTDTQYF.